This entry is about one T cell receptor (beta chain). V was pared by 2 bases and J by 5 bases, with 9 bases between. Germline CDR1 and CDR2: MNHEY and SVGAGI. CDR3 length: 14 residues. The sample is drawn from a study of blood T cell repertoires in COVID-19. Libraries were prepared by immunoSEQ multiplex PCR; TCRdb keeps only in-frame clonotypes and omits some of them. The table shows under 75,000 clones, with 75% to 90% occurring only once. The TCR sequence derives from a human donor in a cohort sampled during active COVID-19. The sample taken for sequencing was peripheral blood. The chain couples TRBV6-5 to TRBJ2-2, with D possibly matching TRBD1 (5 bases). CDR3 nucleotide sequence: TGTGCCAGCAGTTACAAGGCAGGGACCGGGGAGCTGTTTTTT. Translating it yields CASSYKAGTGELFF.